This TCR beta chain was identified in a study of cytotoxic CD8 clonotypes in ibrutinib-treated CLL. Whole-study results and caveats: Baseline clonality was higher than in age-matched healthy donors and moved in step with circulating CD8+ T-cell counts.

CDR3 length: 14 residues. The V gene end was trimmed by 6 bases and the J gene end by 5 bases; junction bases not matched to a gene: 8. Germline lookup yields CDR1 LNHDA and CDR2 SQIVND (reference sequence). To note about this clone: Antigen: not known.

Method: immunoSEQ multiplex PCR; TCRdb's copy keeps in-frame clones and lacks some. The data contain about 9,400 clones, approximately 57% of them singletons. The gene calls are TRBV19 and TRBJ1-1; TRBD1 aligns across 8 bases. The receptor was isolated from a human donor with chronic lymphocytic leukemia. Specimen: PBMCs, collected before ibrutinib treatment. The chain's CDR3 is CASRDRVKGTEAFF. CDR3 nucleotides: TGTGCCAGTAGGGACAGGGTGAAGGGAACTGAAGCTTTCTTT.